A single sample gave rise to the 26 T cell receptor beta chains below, sequenced in a study of control samples from healthy donors and cancer patients. Sequencing used immunoSEQ multiplex PCR; TCRdb keeps in-frame clones, though not all of them. The sample shows under 200,000 clones, and around 2% sits with its ten largest clones. The sequencing input was blood. Every receptor here comes from a woman aged 25 to 39 in good health.

The chain recombines TRBV5-1 with TRBJ2-7, with D perhaps matching TRBD1 (5 bases). The CDR3 has 15 residues. The ends were cut back, 4 bases at V and 6 bases at J, with 20 bases in the middle. Germline-derived CDR1 and CDR2 are SGHRS and YFSETQ. The CDR3 bases are TGCGCCAGCAGCCCCGGACCTCAGCCGCAGGGCGAGCAGTACTTC. This gives the protein CASSPGPQPQGEQYF.

The chain combines TRBV18 with TRBJ1-1; unclear D gene. The CDR3 contains 16 residues. Germline CDR1 reads KGHSH; CDR2 reads LQKENI. Trimming left V 2 bases short and J 0 bases short, with 13 bases between. The CDR3 here is CASSPERWAMNTEAFF. In DNA form, the CDR3 reads TGTGCCAGCTCACCAGAAAGATGGGCCATGAACACTGAAGCTTTCTTT.

J is TRBJ1-5 and V is TRBV4-1; tentative D call: TRBD1 (6 bases). This CDR3 contains 16 residues. Germline V CDR1 and CDR2: MGHRA, YSYEKL. Trimming cost V 0 bases and J 3 bases, with 12 bases left between them. The CDR3 sequence is CASSQERTAVNQPQHF. Here the CDR3 DNA reads TGCGCCAGCAGCCAAGAGCGGACAGCAGTCAATCAGCCCCAGCATTTT.

The chain is built from TRBV28 and TRBJ1-2; maybe TRBD1 (5 bases). Germline V gene sequence: CDR1 MDHEN, CDR2 SYDVKM. V was shortened by 3 bases and J by 5 bases, with 10 bases between the two germline ends. The CDR3 length is 13 residues. For the CDR3, the DNA is TGTGCCAGCAGTTTGGCAGGGCCTTATGGCTACACCTTC. Translated: CASSLAGPYGYTF.

The V call is TRBV19, the J call TRBJ1-1; 9 nucleotides agree with TRBD1. The germline gives CDR1 LNHDA, CDR2 SQIVND (reference sequence). Trimming cost V 4 bases and J 3 bases; bases outside gene matches: 9. The CDR3 has 16 residues. The CDR3, as DNA: TGTGCCAGTAGTAGGTGGGACAGGGAAACGTACACTGAAGCTTTCTTT. Amino acid sequence: CASSRWDRETYTEAFF.

As regards this clone: The same CDR3 arises from other DNA sequences in this sample as well. The chain links TRBV7-9 to TRBJ1-2; D not resolved. From germline, CDR1 is SEHNR and CDR2 FQNEAQ (reference sequence). CDR3 size: 13 residues. Trimming left V 1 base short and J 3 bases short, with 6 bases between. This CDR3 reads CASSLGQYYGYTF. Here the CDR3 DNA reads TGTGCCAGCAGCTTAGGGCAGTACTATGGCTACACCTTC.

V is TRBV6-1 and J is TRBJ1-3; D uncertain. Germline V gives CDR1 MNHNS, CDR2 SASEGT. The CDR3 has 18 amino acids. V lost 2 bases and J 2 bases, leaving 19 bases between the germline ends. CDR3 loop: CASSEFEDFLLAGNTIYF. CDR3 DNA: TGTGCCAGCAGTGAATTTGAAGACTTCTTGCTTGCTGGAAACACCATATATTTT.

The chain combines TRBV18 with TRBJ1-2; TRBD1 aligns across 8 bases. The J segment lost 3 bases and the V segment lost 5 bases, leaving 5 bases of the junction unmatched. The CDR3 loop spans 14 amino acids. The V gene's germline CDR1 is KGHSH and CDR2 LQKENI. The chain's CDR3 is CASSADRADYGYTF. In nucleotides, the CDR3 is TGTGCCAGCTCAGCGGACAGGGCGGACTATGGCTACACCTTC.

The rearrangement uses TRBV24-1 and TRBJ1-5, with D possibly being TRBD1 (5 bases). Trimming stripped 3 bases from V and 4 bases from J, with 9 bases between. The CDR3 has 14 amino acids. Germline V lookup: CDR1 KGHDR, CDR2 SFDVKD. This chain's CDR3 is CATSDATANQPQHF. CDR3 bases: TGTGCCACCAGTGATGCGACAGCAAATCAGCCCCAGCATTTT.

The V call is TRBV6-2 or TRBV6-3, the J call TRBJ1-5, with D possibly matching TRBD1 (5 bases). This CDR3 has 13 amino acids. Trimming took off 5 bases at V and 9 bases at J, with 14 bases between the two ends. CDR1 MNHEY and CDR2 SVGEGT come from the germline V gene. The CDR3 DNA sequence: TGTGCCAGCAGTCGACCCGGGACGCGGCCCCAGCATTTT. Amino acid sequence: CASSRPGTRPQHF.

V is TRBV7-3 and J is TRBJ2-3; D unresolved. The CDR3 totals 16 residues. V was clipped by 0 bases and J by 7 bases, with 17 bases between them. Per the germline V gene, CDR1 is SGHTA and CDR2 is FQGTGA. The CDR3 bases are TGTGCCAGCAGCTTAACGGGCGTCTTCCCGTTGAATACGCAGTATTTT. Amino acid sequence: CASSLTGVFPLNTQYF.

This chain links TRBV3-1 (or the pseudogene TRBV3-2) with TRBJ2-7, with D perhaps TRBD1 (6 bases). V was clipped by 5 bases and J by 5 bases, with 19 bases between them. CDR3 length: 15 residues. Germline lookup yields CDR1 LGHDT and CDR2 YNNKEL (reference sequence). The CDR3 region has the DNA TGTGCCAGCAGCGCAAGAACAGGGTTCGTCCACGAGCAGTACTTC. This encodes CASSARTGFVHEQYF.

The CDR3 nucleotides are TGTGCCAGCAGTTTTAGGGCCTTAGGGAATCAGCCCCAGCATTTT. Amino acids: CASSFRALGNQPQHF. This chain joins TRBV28 and TRBJ1-5; D unresolved. Per the germline V gene, CDR1 is MDHEN and CDR2 is SYDVKM. V lost 3 bases and J lost 4, with 13 bases in between. The CDR3 totals 15 residues.

The CDR3 sequence: CASSRRGPSGNTIYF. CDR3 DNA sequence: TGTGCCAGCAGTCGCAGGGGGCCCTCTGGAAACACCATATATTTT. The V gene is TRBV2, the J gene TRBJ1-3; 8 positions agree with TRBD1. Per the germline V gene, CDR1 is SNHLY and CDR2 is FYNNEI. The length of the CDR3 is 15 residues. The ends lost 5 bases at V and 0 bases at J; junction bases unmatched: 3. Full variable domain (missing parts from reference TRBV2 and TRBJ1-3): EPEVTQTPSHQVTQMGQEVILRCVPISNHLYFYWYRQILGQKVEFLVSFYNNEISEKSEIFDDQFSVERPDGSNFTLKIRSTKLEDSAMYFCASSRRGPSGNTIYFGEGSWLTVV.

The V and J genes are TRBV18 and TRBJ2-5; D unresolved. The germline gives CDR1 KGHSH, CDR2 LQKENI. The CDR3 totals 15 residues. The V end lost 2 bases, the J end lost 2 bases, and 12 bases lay between the germline ends. The DNA for the CDR3 is TGTGCCAGCTCACCAAAAGGGTTGGGGCAAGAGACCCAGTACTTC. It codes for CASSPKGLGQETQYF.

V usage is TRBV12-3 or TRBV12-4 and J usage is TRBJ1-1; D is possibly TRBD1 (5 bases). This CDR3 contains 13 residues. Trimming shortened V by 5 bases and J by 10 bases, and 17 bases separated the two germline ends. The CDR3 loop is CASSPRQTSGAFF. As DNA, the CDR3 is TGTGCCAGCAGTCCGCGACAGACTTCAGGAGCTTTCTTT.

The chain has TRBV7-9 and TRBJ1-3; 7 bases are shared with TRBD1. With V trimmed by 7 bases and J by 4 bases, 7 bases remained unmatched. Germline loops: CDR1 SEHNR, CDR2 FQNEAQ (reference sequence). This CDR3 is 14 amino acids long. CDR3 sequence: CASTPGQLGNTIYF. The DNA for the CDR3 is TGTGCCAGCACCCCGGGACAGCTAGGAAACACCATATATTTT. The variable domain in full, completed from reference TRBV7-9 and TRBJ1-3, reads DTGVSQNPRHKITKRGQNVTFRCDPISEHNRLYWYRQTLGQGPEFLTYFQNEAQLEKSRLLSDRFSAERPKGSFSTLEIQRTEQGDSAMYLCASTPGQLGNTIYFGEGSWLTVV.

The chain uses TRBV18 and TRBJ2-3, with D possibly matching TRBD1 (5 bases). Trimming removed 0 bases at V and 2 bases at J, with 9 bases between. This CDR3 comprises 15 residues. Germline V CDR1 and CDR2: KGHSH, LQKENI. CDR3 protein: CASSPPQGYTDTQYF. The CDR3 DNA reads TGTGCCAGCTCACCACCCCAGGGTTACACAGATACGCAGTATTTT.

The chain links TRBV3-1 (or the pseudogene TRBV3-2) to TRBJ1-2; 8 positions agree with TRBD1. This CDR3 comprises 16 residues. After removal of 1 base from V and 8 bases from J, the junction contained 12 bases not matched to a gene. The V gene's germline CDR1 is LGHDT and CDR2 YNNKEL (reference sequence). This CDR3 reads CASSQGNRGAFYGYTF. The CDR3 nucleotides read TGTGCCAGCAGCCAAGGCAACAGGGGGGCTTTTTACGGCTACACCTTC.

The chain is built from TRBV11-2 and TRBJ1-4; D is undetermined. The CDR3 totals 13 residues. Germline assignment: CDR1 SGHAT and CDR2 FQNNGV. V lost 1 base and J lost 5, with 5 bases in between. CDR3 nucleotides: TGTGCCAGCAGCTTAGGGGGAAATGAAAAACTGTTTTTT. As protein: CASSLGGNEKLFF.

The genes are TRBV7-9 and TRBJ2-3; 8 bases are a match to TRBD2. This CDR3 comprises 18 residues. V dropped 8 bases and J dropped 2; count of bases not matched to a gene: 18. CDR1 and CDR2 (germline): SEHNR, FQNEAQ (reference sequence). The CDR3 bases are TGTGCCAGCCGAAAGAAAAGCAGCAGTAGCGGGGACACAGATACGCAGTATTTT. Protein: CASRKKSSSSGDTDTQYF.

The chain uses TRBV4-1 and TRBJ1-5; 11 bases align to TRBD1. The V segment lost 2 bases and the J segment 6 bases; nucleotides outside the gene matches: 3. Germline assignment: CDR1 MGHRA and CDR2 YSYEKL. CDR3 length: 15 residues. CDR3 loop: CASSQRTGGVQPQHF. DNA of the CDR3: TGCGCCAGCAGCCAACGGACAGGGGGCGTTCAGCCCCAGCATTTT.

The chain has TRBV7-2 and TRBJ1-2; D gene unclear. With 6 bases removed from V and 0 bases from J, the gap between germline ends came to 11 bases. The germline gives CDR1 SGHTA, CDR2 FQGNSA. The CDR3 contains 14 residues. CDR3 DNA sequence: TGTGCCAGCAGAAGGGCCCCACCTAACTATGGCTACACCTTC. This codes for CASRRAPPNYGYTF.

The genes are TRBV19 and TRBJ1-5, with 8 bases lining up with TRBD1. CDR3 length equals 14 residues. Germline V gene sequence: CDR1 LNHDA, CDR2 SQIVND (reference sequence). V shed 4 bases and J 6 bases; nucleotides not matched to a gene: 5. CDR3 coding DNA: TGTGCCAGTAGTAAGGACAGGGAAGGTCAGCCCCAGCATTTT. Its protein product is CASSKDREGQPQHF.

The chain joins TRBV2 to TRBJ1-4; 7 nucleotides align to TRBD1. Trimming at V came to 5 bases and at J to 0 bases, leaving 3 bases not matched to a gene. From germline, CDR1 is SNHLY and CDR2 FYNNEI. The length of the CDR3 is 15 residues. DNA of the CDR3: TGTGCCAGCAGTACCGGGACAGCAACTAATGAAAAACTGTTTTTT. It translates to CASSTGTATNEKLFF. Based on the CDR3 plus reference TRBV2 and TRBJ1-4, the full variable domain is EPEVTQTPSHQVTQMGQEVILRCVPISNHLYFYWYRQILGQKVEFLVSFYNNEISEKSEIFDDQFSVERPDGSNFTLKIRSTKLEDSAMYFCASSTGTATNEKLFFGSGTQLSVL.

The CDR3 region is CASSQGAYGYTF. DNA for the CDR3: TGTGCCAGCTCTCAGGGCGCATATGGCTACACCTTC. The rearrangement uses TRBV12-3 or TRBV12-4 and TRBJ1-2; maybe TRBD1 (5 bases). V shed 8 bases and J shed 5 bases, with 12 bases lying between them. The CDR3 is 12 residues long.